This T cell receptor (beta chain) was observed in a study of technical replicates of blood from four donors. Libraries were prepared by immunoSEQ multiplex PCR; TCRdb keeps only in-frame clonotypes and omits some of them. This table holds about 72,000 clones, nearly 97% found once. V shed 4 bases and J 4 bases; nucleotides not matched to a gene: 12. The CDR3 sequence is 18 residues long. Germline loops: CDR1 SGDLS, CDR2 YYNGEE. The rearrangement uses TRBV9 and TRBJ2-1; the match to TRBD2 covers 12 bases. This TCR was recovered from a human donor in good health. The sequenced sample was T cells isolated from PBMCs. The chain's CDR3 is CASSSRPSGTSGYNEQFF. CDR3 DNA: TGTGCCAGCAGCTCGAGGCCCTCCGGGACTAGCGGGTACAATGAGCAGTTCTTC.